These 15 T cell receptor beta chains were sequenced from one sample in a study of shared clonotypes between healthy human individuals. The data were produced by immunoSEQ multiplex PCR, yet TCRdb's version contains in-frame clones alone and is incomplete. The table records 2 million to 2.5 million clones, just over 90% of them present only once. Material for sequencing was naive CD4+ T cells from PBMCs. As to subset: CD45RA+ positively selected. All receptors come from a man younger than 35 in good health. Some clones in this sample may be carry-over from other donors' samples.

This clone appeared a single time. The chain joins TRBV18 to TRBJ1-1; no firm D call. Trimming took 6 bases from V and 4 from J, leaving 9 bases between them. Germline V CDR1 and CDR2: KGHSH, LQKENI. The length of the CDR3 is 12 residues. The CDR3 spells CASSPSITEAFF. CDR3 nucleotides: TGTGCCAGCTCCCCTTCTATCACTGAAGCTTTCTTT.

The chain combines TRBV7-3 with TRBJ2-3, with unresolved D. Trimming stripped 5 bases from V and 0 bases from J, with 12 bases between. This CDR3 is built from 15 residues. The germline V gene has CDR1 SGHTA and CDR2 FQGTGA. CDR3 bases: TGTGCCAGCAGCCTAAACCTAGGGAGCACAGATACGCAGTATTTT. Translation: CASSLNLGSTDTQYF.

The genes are TRBV7-7 and TRBJ2-5; no definite D call. The germline V gene has CDR1 SSHAT and CDR2 FNYEAQ (reference sequence). This CDR3 is built from 16 residues. The V end lost 1 base, the J end lost 5 bases, and 17 bases lay between the germline ends. The CDR3: CASSLGSQAALETQYF. DNA for the CDR3: TGTGCCAGCAGCTTAGGGTCCCAGGCGGCTTTGGAGACCCAGTACTTC. The full variable domain, with the rest looked up from reference TRBV7-7 and TRBJ2-5, is GAGVSQSPRYKVTKRGQDVTLRCDPISSHATLYWYQQALGQGPEFLTYFNYEAQPDKSGLPSDRFSAERPEGSISTLTIQRTEQRDSAMYRCASSLGSQAALETQYFGPGTRLLVL.

The chain recombines TRBV2 with TRBJ2-5; 7 bases align to TRBD1. Per germline, CDR1 SNHLY and CDR2 FYNNEI. This CDR3 contains 13 residues. V lost 6 bases to trimming and J lost 3 bases; unmatched junction nucleotides: 4. The CDR3 nucleotides are TGTGCCAGCAGCTCCGACAGGGAAGAGACCCAGTACTTC. This gives the protein CASSSDREETQYF.

This chain's CDR3 is CASSIRQMNTEAFF. In DNA form, the CDR3 reads TGTGCCAGTAGTATCAGACAGATGAACACTGAAGCTTTCTTT. The gene calls are TRBV19 and TRBJ1-1, with a weak D call TRBD1 (5 bases). The CDR3 spans 14 residues. V was trimmed by 3 bases and J by 0 bases, leaving 8 bases between them. CDR1 and CDR2 (germline): LNHDA, SQIVND (reference sequence). Complete variable domain (other parts from reference TRBV19 and TRBJ1-1): DGGITQSPKYLFRKEGQNVTLSCEQNLNHDAMYWYRQDPGQGLRLIYYSQIVNDFQKGDIAEGYSVSREKKESFPLTVTSAQKNPTAFYLCASSIRQMNTEAFFGQGTRLTVV.

The rearrangement joins TRBV18 to TRBJ2-7, with 7 bases identical to TRBD2. Germline V lookup: CDR1 KGHSH, CDR2 LQKENI. The CDR3 runs to 16 residues. V lost 6 bases to trimming and J lost 2 bases; unmatched junction nucleotides: 13. The chain's CDR3 is CASSPAGPYSPYEQYF. The DNA of the CDR3 is TGTGCCAGCTCGCCAGCGGGGCCCTATTCACCCTACGAGCAGTACTTC.

This clone was observed once. Other DNA sequences within the sample encode an identical CDR3. The gene calls are TRBV5-1 and TRBJ2-2, with TRBD1 matching 7 bases. The CDR3 spans 15 residues. Germline CDR1 SGHRS, CDR2 YFSETQ. J was trimmed by 1 base and V by 1 base; bases with no gene match: 1. CDR3 nucleotide sequence: TGCGCCAGCAGCTTGCCAGGGGGGAACACCGGGGAGCTGTTTTTT. Translating gives CASSLPGGNTGELFF.

The chain combines TRBV7-2 with TRBJ2-7; 7 nucleotides match TRBD2. The CDR3 contains 18 residues. V was pared by 5 bases and J by 0 bases, with 16 bases of the junction left unmatched. Germline V gene data show CDR1 as SGHTA and CDR2 as FQGNSA. The CDR3 protein is CASSPHPGGSGPSYEQYF. As DNA, the CDR3 is TGTGCCAGCAGCCCTCACCCTGGAGGTAGCGGGCCCTCCTACGAGCAGTACTTC.

The rearrangement links TRBV11-2 to TRBJ2-3; TRBD2 matches at 15 bases. Germline CDR1 SGHAT, CDR2 FQNNGV. The CDR3 runs to 16 residues. The J segment lost 5 bases and the V segment lost 3 bases, leaving 3 bases of the junction unmatched. The CDR3 bases are TGTGCCAGCAGCTTGGGACTAGCGGGAGGAAGAGATACGCAGTATTTT. The encoded protein is CASSLGLAGGRDTQYF.

The rearrangement uses TRBV30 and TRBJ2-3; D gene unclear. Trimming stripped 2 bases from V and 6 bases from J, with 12 bases between. The germline CDR1 and CDR2 sequences are GTSNPN and SVGIG (reference sequence). The CDR3 spans 13 residues. This CDR3 reads CAWSLSSGDTQYF. The CDR3 region has the DNA TGTGCCTGGAGTTTAAGTAGTGGGGATACGCAGTATTTT. Together with reference TRBV30 and TRBJ2-3, the CDR3 gives the full variable domain: SQTIHQWPATLVQPVGSPLSLECTVEGTSNPNLYWYRQAAGRGLQLLFYSVGIGQISSEVPQNLSASRPQDRQFILSSKKLLLSDSGFYLCAWSLSSGDTQYFGPGTRLTVL.

V is TRBV6-1 and J is TRBJ2-7; the D gene is possibly TRBD1 (6 bases). This CDR3 is built from 12 residues. The germline CDR1 and CDR2 sequences are MNHNS and SASEGT. V was cut by 6 bases and J by 4 bases, with 10 bases left in between. The chain's CDR3 is CASRNTGYEQYF. The CDR3 DNA sequence: TGTGCCAGCAGGAATACAGGGTACGAGCAGTACTTC.

This sequence joins TRBV6-1 and TRBJ2-1; TRBD2 agrees at 11 bases. Germline values: CDR1 MNHNS, CDR2 SASEGT. There are 16 residues in the CDR3. With V trimmed by 4 bases and J by 2 bases, 4 bases remained unmatched. CDR3 sequence: CASSGGTSGPYNEQFF. The DNA of the CDR3 is TGTGCCAGCAGTGGAGGGACTAGCGGACCCTACAATGAGCAGTTCTTC.

V and J are TRBV18 and TRBJ2-7; maybe TRBD1 (5 bases). The CDR3 is made up of 17 amino acids. Germline CDR1 and CDR2: KGHSH and LQKENI. V dropped 3 bases and J dropped 0 bases, with 18 bases sitting between them. The CDR3 loop is CASSPLGPGQYSYEQYF. The CDR3 region has the DNA TGTGCCAGCTCACCCTTAGGGCCAGGGCAGTACTCCTACGAGCAGTACTTC.

This chain links TRBV29-1 with TRBJ1-5; 7 bases are a match to TRBD1. The CDR3 runs 13 residues. CDR1 and CDR2 (germline): SQVTM, ANQGSEA. V gave up 7 bases and J gave up 5 bases; unmatched junction bases: 8. The CDR3 reads CSAQGDGDQPQHF. CDR3 DNA sequence: TGCAGCGCTCAGGGGGATGGAGATCAGCCCCAGCATTTT.

The J gene is TRBJ2-3, the V gene TRBV9, with a possible D match to TRBD1 (5 bases). The CDR3 spans 17 residues. Deletions cut 0 bases from V and 0 bases from J, with 14 bases between. CDR1 is SGDLS and CDR2 is YYNGEE in the germline V gene. The CDR3 spells CASSVGSGSGSTDTQYF. The CDR3 nucleotides read TGTGCCAGCAGCGTAGGGTCAGGATCAGGGAGCACAGATACGCAGTATTTT.